This T cell receptor beta chain was sequenced for a study of T cell repertoires in cytomegalovirus infection. Study as a whole: Carrying CMV and the relevant HLA type showed in public TCR beta signatures.

This clonotype was seen at least ten times. TCRdb recomputed calls from the reads with MiXCR, one row per CDR3 protein. The sample records fewer than 350,000 distinct CDR3 sequences, 15% to 20% being singletons. The ends were cut back, 1 base at V and 5 bases at J, with 20 bases in the middle. The CDR3 length is 17 residues. Germline V gene lookup returns CDR1 SEHNR and CDR2 FQNEAQ (reference sequence). The receptor was isolated from a human donor in good health (CMV status not recorded). Some clones in this sample may be carry-over from other donors' samples. The sample was PBMCs. The chain uses TRBV7-9 and TRBJ2-5, with D perhaps given as TRBD1 or TRBD2 (5 bases each). CDR3 sequence reads: CASSLGQGPVLAETQYF. The CDR3 bases are TGTGCCAGCAGCTTAGGCCAGGGACCCGTTCTCGCGGAGACCCAGTACTTC.